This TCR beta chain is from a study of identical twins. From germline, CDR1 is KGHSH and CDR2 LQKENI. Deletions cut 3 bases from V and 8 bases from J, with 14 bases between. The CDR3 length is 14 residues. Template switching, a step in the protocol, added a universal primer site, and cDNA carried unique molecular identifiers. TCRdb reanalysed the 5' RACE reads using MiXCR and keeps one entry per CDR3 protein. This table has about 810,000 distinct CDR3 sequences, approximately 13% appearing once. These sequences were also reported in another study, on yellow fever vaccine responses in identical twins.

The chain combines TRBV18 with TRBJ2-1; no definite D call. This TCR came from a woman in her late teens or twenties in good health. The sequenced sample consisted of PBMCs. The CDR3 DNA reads TGTGCCAGCTCACCTTCGTCGGGCTTTGATGAGCAGTTCTTC. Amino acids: CASSPSSGFDEQFF.